Listed here are 4 T cell receptor beta chains from one sample, sequenced in a study of blood T cell repertoires in COVID-19 (dated by TCRdb to 2019 to 2021). The library relied on the immunoSEQ multiplex PCR assay. Here the immuneACCESS table is served through TCRdb, limited to in-frame sequences with V and J called. Missing clones are a known gap in these copies; in checked studies unresolved V genes cover under half, and the rest lacks a known reason. Here the sample has 200,000 to 250,000 clones; about 80% occur a single time. Approximately 1.3% of the sample is taken by the ten largest. The sample was PBMCs or T cells enriched from blood (not recorded which). Receptors were obtained from a woman in her thirties or forties with acute COVID-19.

This clone showed up just a few times. CDR3 residues: CASSDRLIDSYEQYF. CDR3 DNA: TGTGCCAGCAGTGACAGGTTAATTGATTCCTACGAGCAGTACTTC. The V and J genes are TRBV2 and TRBJ2-7, with D unresolved. The germline gives CDR1 SNHLY, CDR2 FYNNEI. V lost 3 bases and J lost 1, with 13 bases in between. This CDR3 has 15 residues.

About this clone: Other DNA sequences within the sample encode an identical CDR3. The chain uses TRBV7-8 and TRBJ2-5; 9 nucleotides line up with TRBD2. The V and J ends lost 3 bases and 2 bases, in that order; junction bases with no gene match: 1. The CDR3 has 14 residues. CDR1 is SGHVS and CDR2 is FQNEAQ in the germline V gene. The CDR3 nucleotides are TGTGCCAGCAGCTTGACTAGCGGACAAGAGACCCAGTACTTC. As protein: CASSLTSGQETQYF.

J is TRBJ2-1 and V is TRBV4-1, with TRBD2 matching over 12 bases. Germline loops: CDR1 MGHRA, CDR2 YSYEKL. CDR3 size: 14 residues. V was clipped by 8 bases and J by 10 bases; unmatched bases: 9. As DNA, the CDR3 is TGCGCCAGCGGTGGGGGACTAGCGGGTAACGAGCAGTTCTTC. As protein: CASGGGLAGNEQFF.

This clone was counted only a few times. V and J are TRBV4-2 and TRBJ2-5, with 7 positions matching TRBD2. Per germline, CDR1 LGHNA and CDR2 YNFKEQ. The CDR3 is made up of 16 amino acids. V lost 5 bases and J lost 1; bases outside the gene matches: 10. The CDR3 spells CASSTTLAEIQETQYF. CDR3 bases: TGTGCCAGCAGCACGACTCTAGCGGAAATCCAAGAGACCCAGTACTTC.